The clone carrying this TCR beta chain was observed a few times. The antigen is not known. This entry comes from a study of T cells in Graves' hyperthyroidism and ophthalmopathy. Study-level findings and limits: Most thyroid clonotypes expanded above 0.001 were also detected in blood. Stable hyperthyroidism was told apart from ophthalmopathy by a model built on 13 V-J features. Ophthalmopathy, which appeared later, was predicted by the model a median approximately 6.7 months before onset.

Amplification targeted TCR beta CDR3 regions from RNA transcripts. With the HTBI primer set, the TCR CDR3 went through a first round of RT-PCR. One entry per CDR3 protein, called by TCRdb with MiXCR from the multiplex PCR reads. This table has 490,000 or so distinct CDR3 sequences, approximately 49% appearing once. Germline values: CDR1 SGHKS, CDR2 YYEKEE (reference sequence). The CDR3 covers 13 residues. The trim removed 0 bases at V and 11 bases at J, leaving 5 bases unmatched. The source is an adult woman with Graves' disease, either hyperthyroidism or ophthalmopathy (not recorded which). The sample was peripheral blood or thyroid tissue (not recorded which). The J gene is TRBJ1-5, the V gene TRBV5-5; 7 nucleotides match TRBD1. The CDR3 sequence: CASSLDRGQTQHF. CDR3 coding DNA: TGTGCCAGCAGCTTGGACAGGGGACAGACCCAGCATTTT.